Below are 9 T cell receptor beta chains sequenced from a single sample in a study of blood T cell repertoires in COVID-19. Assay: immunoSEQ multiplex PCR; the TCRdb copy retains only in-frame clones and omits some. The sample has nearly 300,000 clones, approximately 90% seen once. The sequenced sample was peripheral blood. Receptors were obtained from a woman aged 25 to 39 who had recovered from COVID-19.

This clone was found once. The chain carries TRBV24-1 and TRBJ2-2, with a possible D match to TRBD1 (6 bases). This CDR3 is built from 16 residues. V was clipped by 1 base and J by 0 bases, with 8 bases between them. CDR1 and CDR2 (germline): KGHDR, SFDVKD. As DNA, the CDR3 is TGTGCCACCAGTGATTTAAGACAGGCGAACACCGGGGAGCTGTTTTTT. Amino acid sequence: CATSDLRQANTGELFF.

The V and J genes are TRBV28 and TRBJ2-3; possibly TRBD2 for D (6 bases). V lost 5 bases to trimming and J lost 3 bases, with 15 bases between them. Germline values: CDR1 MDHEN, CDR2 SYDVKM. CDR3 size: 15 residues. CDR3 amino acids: CASSAPGVRTDTQYF. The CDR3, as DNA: TGTGCCAGCAGTGCCCCGGGGGTTCGGACAGATACGCAGTATTTT.

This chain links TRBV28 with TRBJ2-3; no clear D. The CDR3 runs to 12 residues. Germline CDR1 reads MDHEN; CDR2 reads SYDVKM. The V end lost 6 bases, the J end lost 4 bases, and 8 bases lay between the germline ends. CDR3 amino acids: CASRSLADTQYF. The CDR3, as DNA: TGTGCCAGCAGGAGTTTGGCAGATACGCAGTATTTT.

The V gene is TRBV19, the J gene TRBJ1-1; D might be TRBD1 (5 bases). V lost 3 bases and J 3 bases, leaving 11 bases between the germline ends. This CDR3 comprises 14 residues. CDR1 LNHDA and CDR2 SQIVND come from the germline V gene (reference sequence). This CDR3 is CASSMAGPYTEAFF. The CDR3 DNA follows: TGTGCCAGTAGTATGGCGGGGCCGTACACTGAAGCTTTCTTT.

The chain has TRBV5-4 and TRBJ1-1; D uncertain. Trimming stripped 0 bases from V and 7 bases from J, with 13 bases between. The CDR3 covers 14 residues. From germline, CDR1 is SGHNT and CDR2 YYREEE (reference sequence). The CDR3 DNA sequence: TGTGCCAGCAGCTTGGTTGGCACCTCCTTTGAAGCTTTCTTT. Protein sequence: CASSLVGTSFEAFF.

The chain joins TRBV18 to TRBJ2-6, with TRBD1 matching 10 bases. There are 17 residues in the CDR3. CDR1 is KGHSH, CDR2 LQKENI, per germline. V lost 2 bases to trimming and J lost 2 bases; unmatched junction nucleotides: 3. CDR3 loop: CASSPWGQGTGANVLTF. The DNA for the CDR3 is TGTGCCAGCTCACCATGGGGACAGGGGACTGGGGCCAACGTCCTGACTTTC.

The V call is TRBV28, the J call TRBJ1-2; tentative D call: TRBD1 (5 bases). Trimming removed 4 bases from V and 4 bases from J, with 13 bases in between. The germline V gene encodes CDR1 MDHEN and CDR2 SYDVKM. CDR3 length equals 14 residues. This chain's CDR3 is CASSSSRVGYGYTF. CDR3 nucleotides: TGTGCCAGCAGTTCGAGCAGGGTCGGCTATGGCTACACCTTC.

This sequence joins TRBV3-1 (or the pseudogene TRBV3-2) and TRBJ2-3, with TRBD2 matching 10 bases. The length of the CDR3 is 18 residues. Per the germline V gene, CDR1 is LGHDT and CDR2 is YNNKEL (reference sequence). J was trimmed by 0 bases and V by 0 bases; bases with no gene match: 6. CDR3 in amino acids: CASSQDLPSGGSTDTQYF. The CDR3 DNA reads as TGTGCCAGCAGCCAAGATCTTCCTAGCGGGGGAAGCACAGATACGCAGTATTTT.

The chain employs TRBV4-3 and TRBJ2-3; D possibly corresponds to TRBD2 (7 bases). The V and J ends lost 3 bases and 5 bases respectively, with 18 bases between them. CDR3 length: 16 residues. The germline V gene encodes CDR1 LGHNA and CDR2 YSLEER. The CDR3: CASSQGQGGVGDTQYF. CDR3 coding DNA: TGCGCCAGCAGCCAGGGGCAAGGGGGGGTAGGAGATACGCAGTATTTT.